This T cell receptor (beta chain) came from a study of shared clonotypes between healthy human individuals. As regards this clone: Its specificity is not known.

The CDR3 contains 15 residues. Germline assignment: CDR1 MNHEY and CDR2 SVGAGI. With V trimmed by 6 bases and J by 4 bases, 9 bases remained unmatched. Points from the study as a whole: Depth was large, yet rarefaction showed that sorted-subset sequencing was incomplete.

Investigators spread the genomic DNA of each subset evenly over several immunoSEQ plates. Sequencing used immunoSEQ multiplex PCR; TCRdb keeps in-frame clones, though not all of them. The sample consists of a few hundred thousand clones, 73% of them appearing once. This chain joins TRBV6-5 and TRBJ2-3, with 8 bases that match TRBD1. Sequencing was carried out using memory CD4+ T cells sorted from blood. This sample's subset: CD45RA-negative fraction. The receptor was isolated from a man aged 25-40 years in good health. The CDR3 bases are TGTGCCAGCAGCTCAGGGGGCTTGGGGTCAGATACGCAGTATTTT. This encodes CASSSGGLGSDTQYF.